This note documents a single T cell receptor (beta chain) sequence. The sample comes from a study of regulatory T cells in long-lasting Graves disease. Germline V gene lookup returns CDR1 SGHDN and CDR2 FVKESK. The V and J ends lost 2 bases and 7 bases respectively, with 19 bases between them. The CDR3 is 16 amino acids. Time point given: newly diagnosed GD, antithyroid drugs for less than 3 months. From RNA extracted from PBMCs, the TCR library was made. With iRepertoire HTBI primers and Arm-PCR of CDR3 regions, TCR beta libraries were built. TCRdb re-called the multiplex PCR reads through MiXCR, storing one row per CDR3 protein. The sample contains approximately 540,000 distinct CDR3 sequences, around 12% of which appear only once. The sample was also linked to a second study, of T cells in Graves' hyperthyroidism and ophthalmopathy. That study reports: The study enrolled patients aged 18 to 65 with newly diagnosed hyperthyroidism of under 2 months' duration. With the HTBI primer set, the TCR CDR3 went through a first round of RT-PCR.

This specimen consisted of peripheral blood mononuclear cells (PBMCs), obtained at new diagnosis, from a patient treated with antithyroid drugs. This TCR was sampled from a woman younger than 45 with Graves disease. The rearrangement joins TRBV14 to TRBJ2-3; D might be TRBD1 or TRBD2, each matching 5 bases. CDR3 sequence reads: CASSQTGTDLLNTQYF. Here the CDR3 DNA reads TGTGCCAGCAGCCAAACCGGGACGGACCTTTTGAATACGCAGTATTTT.